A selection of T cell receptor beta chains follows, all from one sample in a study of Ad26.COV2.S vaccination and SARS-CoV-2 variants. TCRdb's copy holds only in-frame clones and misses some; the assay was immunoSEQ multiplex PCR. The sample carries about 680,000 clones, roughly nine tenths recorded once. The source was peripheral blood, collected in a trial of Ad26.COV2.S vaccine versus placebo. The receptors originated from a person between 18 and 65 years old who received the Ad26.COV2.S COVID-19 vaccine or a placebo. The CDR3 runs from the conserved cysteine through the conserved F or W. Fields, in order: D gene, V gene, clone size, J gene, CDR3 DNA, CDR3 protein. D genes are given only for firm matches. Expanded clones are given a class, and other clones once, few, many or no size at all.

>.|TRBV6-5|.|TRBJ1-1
TGTGCCAGCGGGCAGGACACTGAAGCTTTCTTT
CASGQDTEAFF
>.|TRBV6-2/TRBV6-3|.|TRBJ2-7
TGTGCCAGCAGTTACTCGATCCACGAGCAGTACTTC
CASSYSIHEQYF
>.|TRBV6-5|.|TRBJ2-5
TGTGCCAGCAGTTACTCACCGATCGGTGCAGAGACCCAGTACTTC
CASSYSPIGAETQYF
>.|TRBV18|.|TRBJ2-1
TGTGCCAGCTCAGCGGGACAGTACTCCTACAATGAGCAGTTCTTC
CASSAGQYSYNEQFF
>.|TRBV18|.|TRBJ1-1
TGTGCCAGCTCCCCCCAGGGAGGGGAGAACACTGAAGCTTTCTTT
CASSPQGGENTEAFF
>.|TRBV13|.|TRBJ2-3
TGTGCCAGCAGCTTAGGCCTAAGCGACACATTTTTT
CASSLGLSDTFF
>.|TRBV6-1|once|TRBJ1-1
TGTGCCAGCAGTGAATGGGCGGGTGAAGCTTTCTTT
CASSEWAGEAFF
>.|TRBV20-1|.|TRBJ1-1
TGCCGACTACCCGGGGTATCTGCTTTCTTT
CRLPGVSAFF
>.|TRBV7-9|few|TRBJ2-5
TGTGCCAGCAGCTTAGGGTCACAGGGAGGGAACCAAGAGACCCAGTACTTC
CASSLGSQGGNQETQYF
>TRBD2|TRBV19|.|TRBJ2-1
TGTGCCAGTAGTCCCGGGACTAGCTCCTACAATGAGCAGTTCTTC
CASSPGTSSYNEQFF
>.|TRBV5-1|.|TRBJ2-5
TGCGCCAGCAGCTTCAATCGGGGGTTACAAGAGACCCAGTACTTC
CASSFNRGLQETQYF
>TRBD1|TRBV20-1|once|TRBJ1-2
TGCAGTGCGCGGACAGGGTGGGGCTACACCTTC
CSARTGWGYTF
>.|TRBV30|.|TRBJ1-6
TGTGCCTGGAGTCTCACCGGGACGGGGAATTCACCCCTCCACTTT
CAWSLTGTGNSPLHF
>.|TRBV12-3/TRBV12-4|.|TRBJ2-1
TGTGCCAGCAGTTTGTTCAATGAGCAGTTCTTC
CASSLFNEQFF
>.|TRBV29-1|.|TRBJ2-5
TGCAGCGTTGGGGAGGAGACCCAGTACTTC
CSVGEETQYF
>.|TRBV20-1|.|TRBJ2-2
TGCAGTGCTAGTCGGCAGGGGACGCCCGGGGAGCTGTTTTTT
CSASRQGTPGELFF
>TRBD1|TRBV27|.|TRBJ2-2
TGTGCCAGCAGTTTACTAATGGACAGGGAGAGGGCTAGCGGGGAGCTGTTTTTT
CASSLLMDRERASGELFF
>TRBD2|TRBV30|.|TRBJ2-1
TGTGCCTGGAGATCAAAGCGGGGGCGGCCTTACAATGAGCAGTTCTTC
CAWRSKRGRPYNEQFF
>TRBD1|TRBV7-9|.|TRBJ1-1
TGTGCCAGCAGCCCAGGGACAGGGAGCCACACTGAAGCTTTCTTT
CASSPGTGSHTEAFF
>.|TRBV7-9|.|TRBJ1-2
TGTGCCAGCAGCGAAGCAGGGTTCGCTAACTATGGCTACACCTTC
CASSEAGFANYGYTF
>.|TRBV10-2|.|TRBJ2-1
TGCGCCAGCAGACTTACCACCTACAATGAGCAGTTCTTC
CASRLTTYNEQFF
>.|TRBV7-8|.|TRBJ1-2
TGTGCCAGCAGCTTCTCCAGGATCACCTATGGCTACACCTTC
CASSFSRITYGYTF
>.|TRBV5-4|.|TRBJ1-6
TGTGCCAGCAGGTGGGAGGGAGATAATTCACCCCTCCACTTT
CASRWEGDNSPLHF
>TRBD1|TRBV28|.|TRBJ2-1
TGTGCCAGCAGTCCATCCTCCGGGACAGGGATATACAATGAGCAGTTCTTC
CASSPSSGTGIYNEQFF
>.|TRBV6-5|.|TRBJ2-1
TGTGCCAGCAGACCCGACAGGAACTCCTACAATGAGCAGTTCTTC
CASRPDRNSYNEQFF
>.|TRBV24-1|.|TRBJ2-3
TGTGCCACCAGTGATTTGGGGTCAGGGAAACCCACAGATACGCAGTATTTT
CATSDLGSGKPTDTQYF
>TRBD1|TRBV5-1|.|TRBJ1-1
TGCGCCAGCCGTTCGGGGCAGGGGGCCACTGAAGCTTTCTTT
CASRSGQGATEAFF
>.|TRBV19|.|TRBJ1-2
TGTGCCAGTAGTAGAGACGAGACTAACTATGGCTACACCTTC
CASSRDETNYGYTF
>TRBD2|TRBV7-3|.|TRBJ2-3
TGTGCCAGCAGCGCGGAGCGGGGGGCTCGGGATACGCAGTATTTT
CASSAERGARDTQYF
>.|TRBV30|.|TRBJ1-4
TGTGCCTGGAGTGGGTCCCTTACCACAAGAATTAATGAAAAACTGTTTTTT
CAWSGSLTTRINEKLFF
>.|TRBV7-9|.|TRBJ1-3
TGTGCCAGCAGCTTATGGGAGCGGAACACCATATATTTT
CASSLWERNTIYF
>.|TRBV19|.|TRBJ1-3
TGTGCCAGTAGTATAACGACAGGAGACACCATATATTTT
CASSITTGDTIYF
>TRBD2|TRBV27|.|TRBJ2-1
TGTGCCAGCAGGGGACTAGCGGGATACAATGAGCAGTTCTTC
CASRGLAGYNEQFF
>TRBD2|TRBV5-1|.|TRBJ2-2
TGCGCCAGCAGAAAGGACCTGGGACTAGCTGCTGGGGAGCTGTTTTTT
CASRKDLGLAAGELFF
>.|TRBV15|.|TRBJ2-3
TGTGCCACCAGCAGGGGGGCGGGGTCGCAGTATTTT
CATSRGAGSQYF
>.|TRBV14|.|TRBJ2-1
TGTGCCAGCAGCCACATGGGGGGCTCCGAGAATGAGCAGTTCTTC
CASSHMGGSENEQFF
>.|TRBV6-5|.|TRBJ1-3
TGTGCCAGCAGTTTCCAGCCTGGAAACACCATATATTTT
CASSFQPGNTIYF
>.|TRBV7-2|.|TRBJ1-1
TGTGCCAGCAGCTTAGTAGGTGGCGGAGCCACTGAAGCTTTCTTT
CASSLVGGGATEAFF
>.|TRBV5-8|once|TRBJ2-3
TGTGCCAGCAGCTTGGGGTCTGGCACAGATACGCAGTATTTT
CASSLGSGTDTQYF
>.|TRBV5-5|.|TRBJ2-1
TGTGCCAGCAGCTTAACTTTGGATGGAGGCAATGAGCAGTTCTTC
CASSLTLDGGNEQFF
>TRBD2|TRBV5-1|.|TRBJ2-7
TGCGCCAGCAGCCGGGGACTAGCAGACTGGGAGCAGTACTTC
CASSRGLADWEQYF
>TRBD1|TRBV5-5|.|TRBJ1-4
TGTGCCAGCAGCAGGGACAGGGGAGTAGGGGAAAAACTGTTTTTT
CASSRDRGVGEKLFF
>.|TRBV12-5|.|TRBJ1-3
TGTGCTTCAGGGAAGAATAATGGAAACACCATATATTTT
CASGKNNGNTIYF